The sequence of this T cell receptor (beta chain) was determined in a study of OX40 agonist ivuxolimab in advanced cancers. Generated by immunoSEQ multiplex PCR, the TCRdb table keeps only in-frame clones and is missing some. Seen here are tens of thousands of clones, about 88% observed once, and the top ten hold 10% to 15%. This CDR3 has 16 amino acids. V was trimmed by 5 bases and J by 2 bases, leaving 17 bases between them. Germline loops: CDR1 SNHLY, CDR2 FYNNEI. The TCR originated in an adult with an advanced solid tumor such as melanoma, head and neck, liver or kidney cancer. The rearrangement uses TRBV2 and TRBJ2-3; possibly TRBD1 or TRBD2 for D (5 bases each). Sequences were derived from CD4+ or CD8+ T cells sorted from blood, sampled in a trial of the OX40 agonist ivuxolimab. CDR3 nucleotide sequence: TGTGCCAGCAGTCGGGTGGGGGATGGATTCACAGATACGCAGTATTTT. It is translated as CASSRVGDGFTDTQYF.